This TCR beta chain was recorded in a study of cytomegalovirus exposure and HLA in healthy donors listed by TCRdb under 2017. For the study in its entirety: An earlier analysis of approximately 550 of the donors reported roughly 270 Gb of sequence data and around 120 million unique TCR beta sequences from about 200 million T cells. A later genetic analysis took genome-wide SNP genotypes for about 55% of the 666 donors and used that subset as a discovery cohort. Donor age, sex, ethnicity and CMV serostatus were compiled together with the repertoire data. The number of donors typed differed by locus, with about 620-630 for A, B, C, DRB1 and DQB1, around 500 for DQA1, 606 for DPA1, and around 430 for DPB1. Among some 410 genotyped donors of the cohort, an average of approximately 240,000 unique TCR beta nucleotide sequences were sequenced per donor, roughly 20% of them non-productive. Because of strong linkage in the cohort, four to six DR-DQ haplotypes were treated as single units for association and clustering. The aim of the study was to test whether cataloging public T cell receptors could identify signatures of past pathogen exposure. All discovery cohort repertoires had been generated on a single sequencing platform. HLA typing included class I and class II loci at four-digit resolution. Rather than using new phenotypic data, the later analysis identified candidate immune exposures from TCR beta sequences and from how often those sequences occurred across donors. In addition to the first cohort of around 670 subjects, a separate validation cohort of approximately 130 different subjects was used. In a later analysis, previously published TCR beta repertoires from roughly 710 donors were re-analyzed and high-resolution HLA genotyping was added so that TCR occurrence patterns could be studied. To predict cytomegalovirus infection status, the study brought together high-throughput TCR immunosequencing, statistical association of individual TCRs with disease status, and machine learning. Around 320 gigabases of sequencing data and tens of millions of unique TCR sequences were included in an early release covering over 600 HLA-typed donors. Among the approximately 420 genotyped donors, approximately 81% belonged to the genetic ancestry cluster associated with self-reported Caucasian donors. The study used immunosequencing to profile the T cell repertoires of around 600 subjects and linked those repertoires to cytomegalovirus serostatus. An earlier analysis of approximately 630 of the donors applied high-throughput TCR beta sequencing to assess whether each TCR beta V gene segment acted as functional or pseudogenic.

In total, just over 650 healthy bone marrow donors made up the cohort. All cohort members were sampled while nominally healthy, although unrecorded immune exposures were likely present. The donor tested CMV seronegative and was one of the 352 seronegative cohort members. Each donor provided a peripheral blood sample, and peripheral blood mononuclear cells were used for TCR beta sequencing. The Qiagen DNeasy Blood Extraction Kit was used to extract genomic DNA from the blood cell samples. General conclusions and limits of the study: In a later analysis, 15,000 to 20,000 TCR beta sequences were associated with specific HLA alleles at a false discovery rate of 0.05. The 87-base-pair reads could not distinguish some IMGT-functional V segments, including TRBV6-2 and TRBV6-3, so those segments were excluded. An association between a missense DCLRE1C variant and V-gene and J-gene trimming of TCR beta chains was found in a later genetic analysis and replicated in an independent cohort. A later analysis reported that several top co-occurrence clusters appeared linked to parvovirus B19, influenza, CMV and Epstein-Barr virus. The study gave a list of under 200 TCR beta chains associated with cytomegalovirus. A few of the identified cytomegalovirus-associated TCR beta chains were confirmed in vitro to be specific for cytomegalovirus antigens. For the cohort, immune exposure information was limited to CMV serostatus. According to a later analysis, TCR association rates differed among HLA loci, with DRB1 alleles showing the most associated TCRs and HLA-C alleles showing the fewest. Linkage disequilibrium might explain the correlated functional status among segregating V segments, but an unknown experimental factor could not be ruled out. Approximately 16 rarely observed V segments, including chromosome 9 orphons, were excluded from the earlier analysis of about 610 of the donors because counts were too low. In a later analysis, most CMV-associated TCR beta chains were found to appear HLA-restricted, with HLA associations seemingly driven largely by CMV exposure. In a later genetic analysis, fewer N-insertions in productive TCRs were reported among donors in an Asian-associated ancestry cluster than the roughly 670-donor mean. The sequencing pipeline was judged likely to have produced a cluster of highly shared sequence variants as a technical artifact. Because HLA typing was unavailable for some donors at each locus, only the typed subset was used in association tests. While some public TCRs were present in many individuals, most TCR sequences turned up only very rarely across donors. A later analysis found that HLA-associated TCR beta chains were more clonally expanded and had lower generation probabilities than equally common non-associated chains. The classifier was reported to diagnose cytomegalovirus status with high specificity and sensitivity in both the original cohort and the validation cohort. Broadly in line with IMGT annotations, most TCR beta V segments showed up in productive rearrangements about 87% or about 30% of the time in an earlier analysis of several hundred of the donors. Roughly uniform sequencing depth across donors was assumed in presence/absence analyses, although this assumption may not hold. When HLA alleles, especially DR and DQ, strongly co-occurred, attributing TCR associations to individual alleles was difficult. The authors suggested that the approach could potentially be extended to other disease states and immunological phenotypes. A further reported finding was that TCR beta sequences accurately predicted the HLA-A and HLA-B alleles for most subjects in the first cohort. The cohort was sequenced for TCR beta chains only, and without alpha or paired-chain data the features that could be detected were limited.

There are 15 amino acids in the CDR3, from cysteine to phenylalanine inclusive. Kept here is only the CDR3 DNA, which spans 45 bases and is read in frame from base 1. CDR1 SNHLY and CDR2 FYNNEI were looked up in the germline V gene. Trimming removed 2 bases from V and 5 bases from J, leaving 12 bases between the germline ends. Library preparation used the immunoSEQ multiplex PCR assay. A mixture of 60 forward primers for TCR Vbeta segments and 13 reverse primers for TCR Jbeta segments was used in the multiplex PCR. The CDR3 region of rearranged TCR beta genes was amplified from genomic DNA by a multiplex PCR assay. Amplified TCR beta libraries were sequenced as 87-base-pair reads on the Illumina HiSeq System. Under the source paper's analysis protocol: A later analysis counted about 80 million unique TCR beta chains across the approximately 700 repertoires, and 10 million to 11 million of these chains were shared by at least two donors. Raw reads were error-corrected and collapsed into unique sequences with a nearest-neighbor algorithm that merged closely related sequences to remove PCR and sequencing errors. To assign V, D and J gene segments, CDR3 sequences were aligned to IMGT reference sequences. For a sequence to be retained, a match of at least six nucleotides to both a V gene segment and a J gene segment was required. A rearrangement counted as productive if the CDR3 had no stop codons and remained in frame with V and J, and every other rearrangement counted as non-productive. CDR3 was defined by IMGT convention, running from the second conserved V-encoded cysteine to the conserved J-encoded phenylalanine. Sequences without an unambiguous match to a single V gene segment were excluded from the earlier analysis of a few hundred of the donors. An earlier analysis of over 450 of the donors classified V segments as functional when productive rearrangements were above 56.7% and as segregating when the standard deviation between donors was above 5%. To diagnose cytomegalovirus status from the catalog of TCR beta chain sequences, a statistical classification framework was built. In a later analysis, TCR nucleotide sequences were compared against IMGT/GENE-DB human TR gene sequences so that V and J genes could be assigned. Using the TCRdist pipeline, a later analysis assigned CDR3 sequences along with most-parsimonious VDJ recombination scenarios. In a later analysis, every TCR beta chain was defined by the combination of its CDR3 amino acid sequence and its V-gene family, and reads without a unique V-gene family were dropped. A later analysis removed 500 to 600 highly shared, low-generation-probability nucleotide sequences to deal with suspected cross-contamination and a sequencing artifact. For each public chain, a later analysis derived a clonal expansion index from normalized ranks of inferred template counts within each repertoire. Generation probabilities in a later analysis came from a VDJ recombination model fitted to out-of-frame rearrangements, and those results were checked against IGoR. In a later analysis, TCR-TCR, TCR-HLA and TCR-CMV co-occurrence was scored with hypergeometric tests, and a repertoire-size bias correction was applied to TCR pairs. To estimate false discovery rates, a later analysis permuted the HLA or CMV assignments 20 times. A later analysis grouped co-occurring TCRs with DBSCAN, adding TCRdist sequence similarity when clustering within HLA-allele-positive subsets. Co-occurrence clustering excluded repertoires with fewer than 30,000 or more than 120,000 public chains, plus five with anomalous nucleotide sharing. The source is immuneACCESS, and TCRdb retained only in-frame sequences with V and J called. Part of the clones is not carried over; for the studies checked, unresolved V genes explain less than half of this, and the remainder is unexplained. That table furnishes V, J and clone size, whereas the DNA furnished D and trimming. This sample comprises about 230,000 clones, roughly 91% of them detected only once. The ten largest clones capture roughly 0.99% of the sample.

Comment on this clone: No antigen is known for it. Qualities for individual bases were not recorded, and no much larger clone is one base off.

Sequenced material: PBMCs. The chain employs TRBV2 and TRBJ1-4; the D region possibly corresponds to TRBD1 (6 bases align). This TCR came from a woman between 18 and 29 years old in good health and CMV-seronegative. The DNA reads TGTGCCAGCAGTGAATTTACAGGGATGAATGAAAAACTGTTTTTT. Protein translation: CASSEFTGMNEKLFF. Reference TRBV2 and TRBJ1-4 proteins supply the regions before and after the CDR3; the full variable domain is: EPEVTQTPSHQVTQMGQEVILRCVPISNHLYFYWYRQILGQKVEFLVSFYNNEISEKSEIFDDQFSVERPDGSNFTLKIRSTKLEDSAMYFCASSEFTGMNEKLFFGSGTQLSVL.